This T cell receptor (beta chain) stems from a study of long-term antiretroviral therapy in people with HIV. In the study overall: Initial samples were collected about a decade before the 2015 immediate-ART recommendation. Study-level findings and limits: Dominance of pre-ART expanded clones persisted, fluctuating and often declining after ART.

Samples held roughly 1-11 million cryopreserved PBMC, and DNA extraction followed. The V and J ends lost 4 bases and 3 bases respectively, with 10 bases between them. The germline V gene encodes CDR1 SGHRS and CDR2 YFSETQ. The length of the CDR3 is 13 residues. In the case of this clone: Its antigen is not identified.

immunoSEQ v3.0 was run at survey level. Sequencing of each sample targeted about 35,000-50,000 T-cell genomes. Using immunoSEQ multiplex PCR, the repertoire was profiled, and TCRdb retains in-frame clones only, with some absent. The sample holds 20,000 to 30,000 clones, almost 90% seen once. The sample here was unsorted PBMCs, taken about 4.3 years after starting antiretroviral therapy. The rearrangement joins TRBV5-1 to TRBJ1-1, with D hard to call. This TCR derives from a man in his thirties or forties with HIV. The CDR3 is CASSKTDYTEAFF. Here the CDR3 DNA reads TGCGCCAGCAGCAAAACAGATTACACTGAAGCTTTCTTT. The full variable domain, rest sourced from reference TRBV5-1 and TRBJ1-1, is KAGVTQTPRYLIKTRGQQVTLSCSPISGHRSVSWYQQTPGQGLQFLFEYFSETQRNKGNFPGRFSGRQFSNSRSEMNVSTLELGDSALYLCASSKTDYTEAFFGQGTRLTVV.